This TCR beta chain was identified in a study of T cell changes during pregnancy in multiple sclerosis. Germline CDR1 is LGHNA and CDR2 is YSLEER. V lost 0 bases, J lost 4 bases, and 6 bases stayed unmatched. The CDR3 has 16 amino acids. The method was immunoSEQ multiplex PCR; TCRdb's version includes in-frame clones alone and lacks a portion of them. The data hold some 97,000 clones, with approximately 92% observed a single time. This rearrangement joins TRBV4-3 to TRBJ2-5, with 9 bases identical to TRBD1. The specimen comprised peripheral blood, sampled after pregnancy. The origin of this receptor is a female donor with multiple sclerosis, enrolled in a pregnancy study. The CDR3 region is CASSQDRGTGLETQYF. The CDR3 DNA reads as TGCGCCAGCAGCCAAGATCGGGGGACAGGGCTAGAGACCCAGTACTTC.